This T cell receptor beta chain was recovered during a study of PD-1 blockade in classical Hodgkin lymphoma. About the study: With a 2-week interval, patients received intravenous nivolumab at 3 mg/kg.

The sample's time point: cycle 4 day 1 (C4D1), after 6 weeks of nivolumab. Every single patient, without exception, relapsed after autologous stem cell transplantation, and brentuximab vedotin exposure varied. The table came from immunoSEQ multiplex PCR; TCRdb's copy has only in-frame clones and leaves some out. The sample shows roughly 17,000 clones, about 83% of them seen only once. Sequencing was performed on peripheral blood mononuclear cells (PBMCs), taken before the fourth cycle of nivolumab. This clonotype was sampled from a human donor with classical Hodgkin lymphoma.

CDR3 sequence reads: CASSLTGQAEQYF. The CDR3, as DNA: TGTGCCAGCAGCTTAACTGGACAGGCCGAGCAGTACTTC. The chain combines TRBV7-9 with TRBJ2-7; 7 bases map to TRBD1. Unmatched junction bases numbered 4, after V lost 2 bases and J lost 6 bases. Germline CDR1 SEHNR, CDR2 FQNEAQ (reference sequence). The CDR3 covers 13 residues.